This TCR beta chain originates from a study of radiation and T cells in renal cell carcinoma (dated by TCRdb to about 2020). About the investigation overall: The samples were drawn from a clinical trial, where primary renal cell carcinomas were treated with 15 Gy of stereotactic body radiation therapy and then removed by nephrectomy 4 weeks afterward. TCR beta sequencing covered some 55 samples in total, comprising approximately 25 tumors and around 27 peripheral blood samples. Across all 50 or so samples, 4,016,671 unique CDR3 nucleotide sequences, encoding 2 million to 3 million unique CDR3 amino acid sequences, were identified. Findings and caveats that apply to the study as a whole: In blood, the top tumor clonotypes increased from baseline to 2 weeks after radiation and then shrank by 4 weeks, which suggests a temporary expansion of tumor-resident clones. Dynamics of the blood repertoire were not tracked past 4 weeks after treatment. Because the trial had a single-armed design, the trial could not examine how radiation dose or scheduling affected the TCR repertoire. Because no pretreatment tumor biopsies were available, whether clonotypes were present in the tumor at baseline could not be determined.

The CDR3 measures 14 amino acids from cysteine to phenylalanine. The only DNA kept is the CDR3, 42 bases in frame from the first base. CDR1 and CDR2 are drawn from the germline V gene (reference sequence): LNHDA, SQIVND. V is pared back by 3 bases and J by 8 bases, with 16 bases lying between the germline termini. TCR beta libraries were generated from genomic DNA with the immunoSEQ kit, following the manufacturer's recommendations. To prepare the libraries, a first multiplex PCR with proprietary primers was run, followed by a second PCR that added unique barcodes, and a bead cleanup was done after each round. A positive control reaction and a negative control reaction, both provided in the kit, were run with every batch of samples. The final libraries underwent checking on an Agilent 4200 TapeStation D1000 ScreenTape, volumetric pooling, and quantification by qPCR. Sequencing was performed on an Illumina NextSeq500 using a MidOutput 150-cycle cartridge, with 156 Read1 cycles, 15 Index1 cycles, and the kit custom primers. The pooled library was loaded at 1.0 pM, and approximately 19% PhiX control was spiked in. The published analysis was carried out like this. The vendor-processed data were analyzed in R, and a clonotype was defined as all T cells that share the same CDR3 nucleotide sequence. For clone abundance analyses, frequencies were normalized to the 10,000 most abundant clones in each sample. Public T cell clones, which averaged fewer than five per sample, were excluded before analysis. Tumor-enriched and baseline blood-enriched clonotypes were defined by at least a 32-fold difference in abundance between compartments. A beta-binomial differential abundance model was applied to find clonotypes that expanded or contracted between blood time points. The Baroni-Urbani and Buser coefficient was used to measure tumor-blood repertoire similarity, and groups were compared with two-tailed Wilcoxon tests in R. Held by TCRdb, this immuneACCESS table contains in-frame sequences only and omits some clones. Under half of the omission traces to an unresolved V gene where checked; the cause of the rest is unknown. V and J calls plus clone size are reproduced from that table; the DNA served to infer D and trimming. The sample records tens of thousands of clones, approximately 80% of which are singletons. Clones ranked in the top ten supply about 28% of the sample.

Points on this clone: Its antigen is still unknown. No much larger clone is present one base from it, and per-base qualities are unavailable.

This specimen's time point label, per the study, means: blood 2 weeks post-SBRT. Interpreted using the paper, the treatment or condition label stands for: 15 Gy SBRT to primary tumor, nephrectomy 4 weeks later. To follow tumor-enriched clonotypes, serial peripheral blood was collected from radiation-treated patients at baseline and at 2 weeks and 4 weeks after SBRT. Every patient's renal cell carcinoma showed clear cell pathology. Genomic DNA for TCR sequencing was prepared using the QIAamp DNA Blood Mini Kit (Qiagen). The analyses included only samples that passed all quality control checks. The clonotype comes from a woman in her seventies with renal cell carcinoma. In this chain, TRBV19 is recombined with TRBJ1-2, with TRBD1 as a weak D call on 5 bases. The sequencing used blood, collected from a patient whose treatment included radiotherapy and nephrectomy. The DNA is TGTGCCAGTAGTATTGGCAGGGAGGACGGCGGCTACACCTTC. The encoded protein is CASSIGREDGGYTF.